The 31 T cell receptor beta chains below all came from one sample that was sequenced in a study of blood T cell repertoires in COVID-19. TCRdb keeps only in-frame clones here, not all; method: immunoSEQ multiplex PCR. The table records approximately 200,000 clones, approximately 94% of them present only once. The sequenced material came from peripheral blood. The receptors derive from a young man with COVID-19, enrolled during active disease.

This sequence joins TRBV6-5 and TRBJ1-1; D perhaps matches TRBD1 (5 bases). Trimming shortened V by 11 bases and J by 3 bases, and 19 bases separated the two germline ends. In germline, CDR1 is MNHEY, CDR2 SVGAGI. This CDR3 has 14 residues. The DNA for the CDR3 is TGTGCCGGGGGGTCAAGTATTGGCGACACTGAAGCTTTCTTT. Its translation: CAGGSSIGDTEAFF.

The chain recombines TRBV27 with TRBJ2-5; D possibly corresponds to TRBD2 (5 bases). Germline loops: CDR1 MNHEY, CDR2 SMNVEV (reference sequence). Trimming stripped 3 bases from V and 1 base from J, with 12 bases between. The CDR3 consists of 15 residues. In DNA, the CDR3 is TGTGCCAGCAGTTTTCAGGCGACTACCCAAGAGACCCAGTACTTC. Translated, it gives CASSFQATTQETQYF.

This clone has only one observation. At one end, the junction sequence differs from germline, possibly due to a read error. The chain uses TRBV2 and TRBJ2-7; 7 bases line up with TRBD1. Germline CDR1 SNHLY, CDR2 FYNNEI. The CDR3 loop spans 14 amino acids. DNA of the CDR3: TGTGCCAGCAGTGTCGACAGGGCCTCCGACGAGCAGTACTTC. Encoded protein: CASSVDRASDEQYF.

This chain links TRBV6-5 with TRBJ1-6; tentatively, D is TRBD1 (6 bases). Trimming pared 5 bases from V and 0 bases from J, leaving 8 bases between. This CDR3 spans 15 amino acids. Germline V gene data show CDR1 as MNHEY and CDR2 as SVGAGI. CDR3: CASSTGISYNSPLHF. The CDR3 DNA is TGTGCCAGCAGTACAGGGATCTCCTATAATTCACCCCTCCACTTT.

The chain is built from TRBV27 and TRBJ1-2; 10 nucleotides agree with TRBD1. With 5 bases clipped from V and 0 bases from J, the junction kept 6 bases outside the gene matches. CDR1 and CDR2 (germline): MNHEY, SMNVEV (reference sequence). This CDR3 comprises 16 residues. The CDR3 sequence is CASSITGTGANYGYTF. CDR3 nucleotide sequence: TGTGCCAGCAGTATTACCGGGACAGGGGCTAACTATGGCTACACCTTC.

J is TRBJ1-3 and V is TRBV19; D gene ambiguous. V was clipped by 5 bases and J by 0 bases, with 8 bases between them. CDR3 size: 14 residues. Germline CDR1 is LNHDA and CDR2 is SQIVND (reference sequence). CDR3 protein: CASSPPSSGNTIYF. The CDR3 nucleotides read TGTGCCAGTAGTCCCCCGAGCTCTGGAAACACCATATATTTT.

V is TRBV27 and J is TRBJ2-1; 8 bases map to TRBD2. Unmatched junction bases numbered 9, after V lost 8 bases and J lost 9 bases. The CDR3 runs 13 residues. Per the germline V gene, CDR1 is MNHEY and CDR2 is SMNVEV (reference sequence). The CDR3 region has the DNA TGTGCCAGCTGTCCTCAGCGGGGGCGTGAGCAGTTCTTC. Translation gives CASCPQRGREQFF.

The chain has TRBV6-6 and TRBJ1-6, with a possible D match to TRBD1 (6 bases). The CDR3 covers 14 residues. Trimming removed 2 bases at V and 16 bases at J, with 18 bases between. Germline lookup yields CDR1 MNHNY and CDR2 SVGAGI (reference sequence). CDR3 sequence (DNA): TGTGCCAGCAGTTACGGGACACCGGATGTGTTTCTCCACTTT. This gives the protein CASSYGTPDVFLHF.

V usage is TRBV5-6 and J usage is TRBJ1-6, with TRBD1 as a possible D gene (5 bases). Trimming removed 4 bases from V and 4 bases from J, with 12 bases in between. Germline V lookup: CDR1 SGHDT, CDR2 YYEEEE. This CDR3 contains 15 residues. CDR3 sequence (DNA): TGTGCCAGCAGCCCGACAGCCGATTATAATTCACCCCTCCACTTT. This gives the protein CASSPTADYNSPLHF.

The genes are TRBV2 and TRBJ2-6, with a tentative D call TRBD2 (5 bases). The V gene's germline CDR1 is SNHLY and CDR2 FYNNEI. The CDR3 is 16 residues long. The V end was cut by 0 bases, the J end by 0 bases, with 6 bases between. The CDR3 spells CASSEARVSGANVLTF. CDR3 coding DNA: TGTGCCAGCAGTGAAGCGAGGGTCTCTGGGGCCAACGTCCTGACTTTC.

The V and J genes are TRBV11-3 and TRBJ2-7; 8 bases fit TRBD1. The CDR3 loop spans 15 amino acids. The germline V gene has CDR1 SGHNT and CDR2 YENEEA. The trim removed 2 bases at V and 5 bases at J, leaving 8 bases unmatched. CDR3 coding DNA: TGTGCCAGCAGCTTAATTGGACAGGGAAGGGACGAGCAGTACTTC. This codes for CASSLIGQGRDEQYF.

The chain combines TRBV5-6 with TRBJ1-3; tentatively, D is TRBD1 (5 bases). This CDR3 is 14 amino acids long. The germline CDR1 and CDR2 sequences are SGHDT and YYEEEE. Between the trimmed V and J ends, which lost 3 bases and 0 bases, there was a span of 7 bases. The CDR3 region has the DNA TGTGCCAGCAGCTCGGACAACTCTGGAAACACCATATATTTT. The encoded protein is CASSSDNSGNTIYF.

The chain employs TRBV3-1 (or the pseudogene TRBV3-2) and TRBJ1-2, with 10 bases identical to TRBD1. Germline V gene sequence: CDR1 LGHDT, CDR2 YNNKEL (reference sequence). V lost 0 bases and J lost 8; bases outside the gene matches: 12. CDR3 size: 17 residues. CDR3 region: CASSQEAGTGAAGGYTF. In DNA, the CDR3 is TGTGCCAGCAGCCAAGAAGCCGGGACAGGGGCTGCGGGCGGCTACACCTTC.

The rearrangement joins TRBV6-6 to TRBJ1-2, with D unclear. There are 15 residues in the CDR3. Germline CDR1 is MNHNY and CDR2 is SVGAGI (reference sequence). V was shortened by 2 bases and J by 2 bases, with 12 bases between the two germline ends. Written as DNA, the CDR3 is TGTGCCAGCAGTTACCCTGAGAGCGCGAACTATGGCTACACCTTC. Protein: CASSYPESANYGYTF.

This chain's CDR3 is CASSVVPGAADTQYF. CDR3 DNA: TGTGCCAGCAGCGTAGTGCCAGGGGCGGCAGATACGCAGTATTTT. The V and J genes are TRBV9 and TRBJ2-3, with D perhaps TRBD1 (6 bases). This CDR3 has 15 amino acids. With 0 bases removed from V and 4 bases from J, the gap between germline ends came to 12 bases. Germline V CDR1 and CDR2: SGDLS, YYNGEE. The whole variable domain, filled in from reference TRBV9 and TRBJ2-3, reads DSGVTQTPKHLITATGQRVTLRCSPRSGDLSVYWYQQSLDQGLQFLIQYYNGEERAKGNILERFSAQQFPDLHSELNLSSLELGDSALYFCASSVVPGAADTQYFGPGTRLTVL.

The chain links TRBV11-2 to TRBJ1-5; D uncertain. V was pared by 1 base and J by 3 bases, with 13 bases between. Per germline, CDR1 SGHAT and CDR2 FQNNGV. There are 16 residues in the CDR3. CDR3 DNA: TGTGCCAGCAGCTTAGTCGTATCCTATTCCAATCAGCCCCAGCATTTT. Its protein product is CASSLVVSYSNQPQHF. Using reference TRBV11-2 and TRBJ1-5 for the parts outside the CDR3, the full variable domain is EAGVAQSPRYKIIEKRQSVAFWCNPISGHATLYWYQQILGQGPKLLIQFQNNGVVDDSQLPKDRFSAERLKGVDSTLKIQPAKLEDSAVYLCASSLVVSYSNQPQHFGDGTRLSIL.

This sequence joins TRBV7-2 and TRBJ2-3, with 8 bases lining up with TRBD2. The germline gives CDR1 SGHTA, CDR2 FQGNSA. This CDR3 has 16 residues. Trimming cost V 5 bases and J 3 bases; bases outside gene matches: 10. In DNA, the CDR3 is TGTGCCAGCAGCCGGGGGGGGGCTCTGGTTACAGATACGCAGTATTTT. Residues: CASSRGGALVTDTQYF.

J is TRBJ1-1 and V is TRBV5-1; maybe TRBD1 (5 bases). V was shortened by 3 bases and J by 0 bases, with 9 bases between the two germline ends. The CDR3 sequence is 14 residues long. In germline, CDR1 is SGHRS, CDR2 YFSETQ. The CDR3 loop reads CASSSTVMNTEAFF. For the CDR3, the DNA is TGCGCCAGCAGCTCGACAGTTATGAACACTGAAGCTTTCTTT.

This clone came up once. The genes are TRBV11-2 and TRBJ2-1; weak D call: TRBD1 (7 bases). V was trimmed by 5 bases and J by 9 bases, leaving 17 bases between them. There are 14 residues in the CDR3. Germline V gene lookup returns CDR1 SGHAT and CDR2 FQNNGV. The chain's CDR3 is CASSPGGTPGEQFF. The CDR3 region has the DNA TGTGCCAGCAGCCCAGGGGGGACACCGGGTGAGCAGTTCTTC.

The sample holds many counts of this clone. This chain joins TRBV2 and TRBJ2-3; 10 nucleotides agree with TRBD1. CDR1 SNHLY and CDR2 FYNNEI come from the germline V gene. This CDR3 has 15 residues. V shed 6 bases and J 3 bases; nucleotides not matched to a gene: 6. The CDR3 region is CASRRDRGKTDTQYF. CDR3 bases: TGTGCCAGCAGGAGGGACAGGGGTAAAACAGATACGCAGTATTTT.

V is TRBV5-3 and J is TRBJ2-7, with TRBD1 matching over 11 bases. TRBV5-3 is classed as an ORF, of uncertain function. The CDR3 is 16 residues long. V was clipped by 4 bases and J by 3 bases; unmatched bases: 9. CDR3 coding DNA: TGTGCCAGAAGCCCGGGGGGCGGGACAGGGGGCTACGAGCAGTACTTC. Translating gives CARSPGGGTGGYEQYF.

This chain's CDR3 is CASSVEAGQGAPSSYEQYF. CDR3 DNA: TGTGCCAGCAGCGTAGAAGCGGGACAGGGGGCGCCTAGCTCCTACGAGCAGTACTTC. J is TRBJ2-7 and V is TRBV9, with 12 bases aligning to TRBD1. From germline, CDR1 is SGDLS and CDR2 YYNGEE. CDR3 length: 19 amino acids. The trim removed 0 bases at V and 0 bases at J, leaving 10 bases unmatched.

V gene TRBV11-2 combines with J gene TRBJ2-1; D is possibly TRBD2 (5 bases). V lost 6 bases and J 0 bases, leaving 18 bases between the germline ends. CDR1 is SGHAT, CDR2 FQNNGV, per germline. CDR3 length: 17 residues. The CDR3 loop is CASSYLLGGRSYNEQFF. The CDR3, as DNA: TGTGCCAGCAGTTACCTTTTAGGCGGGCGCTCCTACAATGAGCAGTTCTTC.

The chain couples TRBV6-5 to TRBJ1-5; D is unclear. The CDR3 extends over 14 amino acids. V lost 5 bases and J lost 0, with 8 bases in between. Germline CDR1 is MNHEY and CDR2 is SVGAGI. CDR3 DNA sequence: TGTGCCAGCAGTCAGGTGTTTAGCAATCAGCCCCAGCATTTT. Its translation: CASSQVFSNQPQHF.

The chain combines TRBV3-1 (or the pseudogene TRBV3-2) with TRBJ1-1, with D possibly TRBD1 on 6 matching bases. Germline lookup yields CDR1 LGHDT and CDR2 YNNKEL (reference sequence). The ends were cut back, 5 bases at V and 4 bases at J, with 14 bases in the middle. The CDR3 length is 14 residues. The CDR3 loop is CASSIQGRITEAFF. CDR3 nucleotides: TGTGCCAGCAGCATACAGGGAAGGATCACTGAAGCTTTCTTT.

This chain uses TRBV6-5 with TRBJ2-3; 10 nucleotides line up with TRBD2. The CDR3 has 15 residues. J gave up 4 bases and V 6 bases, and 7 bases lay outside the gene matches. CDR1 is MNHEY and CDR2 is SVGAGI in the germline V gene. CDR3 sequence (DNA): TGTGCCAGCAGACGGAGCGGGGGGGCCGCAGATACGCAGTATTTT. Residues: CASRRSGGAADTQYF.

This clone has just one count. The chain carries TRBV27 and TRBJ2-1; 16 bases fit TRBD2. With V trimmed by 3 bases and J by 8 bases, 10 bases remained unmatched. CDR1 is MNHEY and CDR2 is SMNVEV in the germline V gene (reference sequence). CDR3 length: 18 amino acids. This CDR3 is CASSFPPGLAGGVHEQFF. The CDR3 DNA reads TGTGCCAGCAGTTTTCCGCCGGGACTAGCGGGGGGGGTTCATGAGCAGTTCTTC.

The CDR3 region is CASSSFGTAKGYQETQYF. CDR3 in DNA: TGTGCCAGCAGCTCCTTCGGGACAGCAAAGGGGTACCAAGAGACCCAGTACTTC. J is TRBJ2-5 and V is TRBV7-9; 7 bases are a match to TRBD1. Germline V CDR1 and CDR2: SEHNR, FQNEAQ (reference sequence). This CDR3 contains 18 residues. V lost 4 bases and J lost 0; bases outside the gene matches: 14.

V and J are TRBV12-3 or TRBV12-4 and TRBJ1-1, with D unresolved. CDR3 length: 13 amino acids. V was clipped by 3 bases and J by 0 bases, with 5 bases between them. CDR3 in amino acids: CASSFLLNTEAFF. The CDR3 DNA sequence: TGTGCCAGCAGTTTTCTGTTGAACACTGAAGCTTTCTTT.

The chain uses TRBV25-1 and TRBJ2-5; a possible D gene is TRBD1 (6 bases). The length of the CDR3 is 15 residues. The V gene's germline CDR1 is MGHDK and CDR2 SYGVNS. Trimming removed 3 bases at V and 4 bases at J, with 15 bases between. The CDR3 here is CASSEDSWIRETQYF. The CDR3 nucleotides read TGTGCCAGCAGTGAGGACAGTTGGATCAGAGAGACCCAGTACTTC.

V usage is TRBV19 and J usage is TRBJ1-1; 7 bases match TRBD1. Per the germline V gene, CDR1 is LNHDA and CDR2 is SQIVND (reference sequence). The CDR3 loop spans 13 amino acids. V lost 9 bases and J lost 4; bases outside the gene matches: 8. The CDR3 here is CASKTGESTEAFF. CDR3 bases: TGTGCCAGCAAAACAGGGGAGTCCACTGAAGCTTTCTTT.